A single sample gave rise to the 5 T cell receptor beta chains below, sequenced in a study of T-cell reconstitution after alpha-beta-depleted transplantation in children. During its preparation, the TCRbeta library received unique molecular identifiers. TCRdb fed the PCR reads into MiXCR, producing one record per CDR3 protein. The table includes 120,000 to 150,000 distinct CDR3 sequences, around 8.8% detected once. The sample was PBMCs, mostly from graft donor cells, taken 180 days after TCRalphabeta/CD19-depleted stem cell transplant. The receptors shown here come from a female patient under 10 years old who had a stem cell transplant for congenital amegakaryocytic thrombocytopenia, so the T cells may come from the graft donor.

With regard to this clonotype: This may be a read error: a much more frequent sequence differs by one nucleotide. The rearrangement uses TRBV5-1 and TRBJ2-7, with D perhaps TRBD1 (6 bases). The CDR3 is made up of 14 amino acids. Germline V gene data show CDR1 as SGHRS and CDR2 as YFSETQ. The V end was cut by 7 bases, the J end by 4 bases, with 18 bases between. CDR3 coding DNA: TGCGCCAGCGGCCCGACTGCTACAGGGTACGAGCAGTACTTC. This encodes CASGPTATGYEQYF.

This clonotype was detected ten times or more. The rearrangement links TRBV12-3 or TRBV12-4 to TRBJ2-3; TRBD2 agrees at 10 bases. The CDR3 totals 22 residues. Trimming cost V 3 bases and J 0 bases; bases outside gene matches: 21. The CDR3 nucleotides read TGTGCCAGCAGTTTGCAATTCCTAGCGGGAGCTTCGGAGAGGTCTAGCACAGATACGCAGTATTTT. Protein: CASSLQFLAGASERSSTDTQYF.

This clonotype was recorded many times. The V call is TRBV5-5, the J call TRBJ2-5; 8 bases are a match to TRBD1. Trimming cost V 4 bases and J 6 bases; bases outside gene matches: 8. Germline V gene data show CDR1 as SGHKS and CDR2 as YYEKEE (reference sequence). The CDR3 contains 14 residues. The CDR3 DNA follows: TGTGCCAGCAGCCCCGGACAGGGCCTAAAGACCCAGTACTTC. It is translated as CASSPGQGLKTQYF.

This clonotype was picked up many times. The chain uses TRBV7-2 and TRBJ1-2; maybe TRBD1 (5 bases). Germline CDR1 is SGHTA and CDR2 is FQGNSA. The CDR3 runs 15 residues. Trimming removed 5 bases at V and 4 bases at J, with 17 bases between. The CDR3 is CASSPEGARAYGYTF. In DNA form, the CDR3 reads TGTGCCAGCAGCCCCGAAGGGGCCAGGGCCTATGGCTACACCTTC. Full variable domain (remainder filled in from reference TRBV7-2 and TRBJ1-2): GAGVSQSPSNKVTEKGKDVELRCDPISGHTALYWYRQSLGQGLEFLIYFQGNSAPDKSGLPSDRFSAERTGGSVSTLTIQRTQQEDSAVYLCASSPEGARAYGYTFGSGTRLTVV.

A few counts support this clonotype. V gene TRBV20-1 combines with J gene TRBJ1-6, with D unclear. The germline gives CDR1 DFQATT, CDR2 SNEGSKA (reference sequence). The germline V and J ends were trimmed by 3 bases and 8 bases, with 11 bases remaining between them. The CDR3 covers 13 residues. The CDR3 loop reads CSARGPTYSPLHF. The CDR3, as DNA: TGCAGTGCTAGGGGCCCTACCTATTCACCCCTCCACTTT.